Following are 3 T cell receptor beta chains from one sample sequenced in a study of blood T cell repertoires in COVID-19. Generated by immunoSEQ multiplex PCR, the TCRdb table keeps only in-frame clones and is missing some. The sample yields around 50,000 clones, 70% to 90% seen once. Sequencing was done on a sample of peripheral blood. The source is a man aged 35 to 55 with active COVID-19.

The rearrangement links TRBV7-9 to TRBJ1-5, with 9 bases fitting TRBD1. Germline assignment: CDR1 SEHNR and CDR2 FQNEAQ (reference sequence). The CDR3 runs 15 residues. With 2 bases clipped from V and 5 bases from J, the junction kept 4 bases outside the gene matches. The DNA for the CDR3 is TGTGCCAGCAGCTTATTGGGGGACAGGGATCAGCCCCAGCATTTT. This encodes CASSLLGDRDQPQHF.

The rearrangement uses TRBV30 and TRBJ1-3; D is ambiguous. Germline values: CDR1 GTSNPN, CDR2 SVGIG (reference sequence). The CDR3 has 12 residues. Trimming shortened V by 5 bases and J by 6 bases, and 11 bases separated the two germline ends. The CDR3 DNA reads as TGTGCCTGGCGCGTATTTTTAAACACCATATATTTT. Translation gives CAWRVFLNTIYF.

This rearrangement joins TRBV6-5 to TRBJ1-1; 10 nucleotides line up with TRBD1. The CDR3 totals 15 residues. The germline CDR1 and CDR2 sequences are MNHEY and SVGAGI. Unmatched junction bases numbered 10, after V lost 2 bases and J lost 10 bases. CDR3 sequence: CASSYTRTGGLLAFF. Written as DNA, the CDR3 is TGTGCCAGCAGTTACACTCGGACAGGGGGATTACTAGCTTTCTTT.